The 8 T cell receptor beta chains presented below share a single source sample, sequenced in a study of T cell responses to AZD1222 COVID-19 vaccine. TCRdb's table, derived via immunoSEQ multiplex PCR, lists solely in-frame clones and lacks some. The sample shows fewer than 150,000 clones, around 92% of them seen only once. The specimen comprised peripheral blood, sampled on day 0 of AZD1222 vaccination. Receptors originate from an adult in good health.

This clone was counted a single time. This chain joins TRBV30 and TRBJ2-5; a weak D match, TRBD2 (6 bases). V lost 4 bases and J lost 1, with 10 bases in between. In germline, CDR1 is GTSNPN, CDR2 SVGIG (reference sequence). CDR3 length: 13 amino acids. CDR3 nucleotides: TGTGCCTGGAACGGCGGGGTCCAAGAGACCCAGTACTTC. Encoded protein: CAWNGGVQETQYF.

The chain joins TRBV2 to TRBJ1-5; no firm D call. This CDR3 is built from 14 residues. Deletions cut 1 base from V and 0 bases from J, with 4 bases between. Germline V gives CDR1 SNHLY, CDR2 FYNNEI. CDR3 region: CASSEVSSNQPQHF. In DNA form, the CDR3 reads TGTGCCAGCAGTGAAGTGAGTAGCAATCAGCCCCAGCATTTT. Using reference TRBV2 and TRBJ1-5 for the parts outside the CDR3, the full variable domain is EPEVTQTPSHQVTQMGQEVILRCVPISNHLYFYWYRQILGQKVEFLVSFYNNEISEKSEIFDDQFSVERPDGSNFTLKIRSTKLEDSAMYFCASSEVSSNQPQHFGDGTRLSIL.

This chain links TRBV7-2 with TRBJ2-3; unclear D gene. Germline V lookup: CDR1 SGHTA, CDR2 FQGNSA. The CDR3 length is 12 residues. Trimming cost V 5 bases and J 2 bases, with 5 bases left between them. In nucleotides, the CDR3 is TGTGCCAGCAGCCTCTACACAGATACGCAGTATTTT. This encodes CASSLYTDTQYF. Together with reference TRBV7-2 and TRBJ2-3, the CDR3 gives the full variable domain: GAGVSQSPSNKVTEKGKDVELRCDPISGHTALYWYRQSLGQGLEFLIYFQGNSAPDKSGLPSDRFSAERTGGSVSTLTIQRTQQEDSAVYLCASSLYTDTQYFGPGTRLTVL.

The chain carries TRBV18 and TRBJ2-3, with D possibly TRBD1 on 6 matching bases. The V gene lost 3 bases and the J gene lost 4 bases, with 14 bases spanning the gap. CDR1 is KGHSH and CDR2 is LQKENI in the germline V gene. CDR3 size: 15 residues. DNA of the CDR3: TGTGCCAGCTCACCCAGCATGGGGGCACCAGATACGCAGTATTTT. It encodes CASSPSMGAPDTQYF. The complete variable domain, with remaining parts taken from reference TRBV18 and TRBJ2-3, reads NAGVMQNPRHLVRRRGQEARLRCSPMKGHSHVYWYRQLPEEGLKFMVYLQKENIIDESGMPKERFSAEFPKEGPSILRIQQVVRGDSAAYFCASSPSMGAPDTQYFGPGTRLTVL.

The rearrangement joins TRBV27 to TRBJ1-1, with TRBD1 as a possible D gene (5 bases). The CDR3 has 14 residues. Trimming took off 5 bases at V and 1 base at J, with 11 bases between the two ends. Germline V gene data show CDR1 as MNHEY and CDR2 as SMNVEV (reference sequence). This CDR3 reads CASSRDRANTEAFF. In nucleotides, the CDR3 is TGTGCCAGCAGTCGGGACCGGGCGAACACTGAAGCTTTCTTT.

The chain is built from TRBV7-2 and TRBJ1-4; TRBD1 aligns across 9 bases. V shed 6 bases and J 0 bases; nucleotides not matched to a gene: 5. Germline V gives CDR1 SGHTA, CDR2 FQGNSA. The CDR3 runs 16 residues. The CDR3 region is CASRRQGGSTNEKLFF. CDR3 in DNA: TGTGCCAGCAGGAGACAGGGGGGCTCAACTAATGAAAAACTGTTTTTT.

The CDR3 here is CASSIVSRANYGYTF. The DNA of the CDR3 is TGTGCCAGTAGTATAGTCAGTCGGGCTAACTATGGCTACACCTTC. This rearrangement joins TRBV19 to TRBJ1-2; D call uncertain. The CDR3 totals 15 residues. From germline, CDR1 is LNHDA and CDR2 SQIVND (reference sequence). V was pared by 1 base and J by 0 bases, with 9 bases between.

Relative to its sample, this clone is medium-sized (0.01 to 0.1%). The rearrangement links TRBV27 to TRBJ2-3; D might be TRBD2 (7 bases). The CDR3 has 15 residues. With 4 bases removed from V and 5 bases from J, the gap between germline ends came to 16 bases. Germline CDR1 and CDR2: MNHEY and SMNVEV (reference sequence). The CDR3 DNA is TGTGCCAGCAGTTCCCCCGCGGGGGCAGGAGATACGCAGTATTTT. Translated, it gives CASSSPAGAGDTQYF.